This T cell receptor beta chain is drawn from a study of T cell responses to AZD1222 COVID-19 vaccine. Study-wide results and limits: Samples come after the peak T cell response, not at day 14. Unmutated variant regions are reportedly targeted by nearly half of spike-specific TCRs. Vaccination with two AZD1222 doses was followed by a rise in Spike-specific TCR breadth and depth. Donors were largely white British and mainly female; clonal diversity was possibly underestimated.

CDR3 length: 14 residues. Germline V gene data show CDR1 as LGHNA and CDR2 as YSLEER. Between the trimmed V and J ends, which lost 3 bases and 4 bases, there was a span of 7 bases. With respect to this clone: No antigen is known for it.

Sequencing used immunoSEQ multiplex PCR; TCRdb keeps in-frame clones, though not all of them. In the table there are roughly 200,000 clones, 90% to 95% of which are singletons. Specimen: peripheral blood, collected 28 days after the second dose of the MenACWY control vaccine. This sequence joins TRBV4-3 and TRBJ1-6; no firm D call. The TCR originated in an adult who received the MenACWY meningococcal vaccine as a control. The CDR3 DNA sequence: TGCGCCAGCAGCCACACTTCTTATAATTCACCCCTCCACTTT. Its protein product is CASSHTSYNSPLHF.